One and the same sample provided the 25 T cell receptor beta chains below, sequenced in a study of T cell repertoires in cytomegalovirus infection. MiXCR, applied by TCRdb to the reads, yields one record per CDR3 protein. The sample has approximately 600,000 distinct CDR3 sequences, just under 40% seen once; the top ten hold 48%. No antigen has been assigned to these receptors. The starting material was cultured PBMCs, obtained from culture after CMV antigen stimulation. The receptors stem from a human donor in good health (CMV status not recorded). Some clones in this sample may be carry-over from other donors' samples.

This clonotype was detected only a few times. The chain has TRBV27 and TRBJ1-2; D might be TRBD1 (6 bases). CDR1 and CDR2 (germline): MNHEY, SMNVEV (reference sequence). The V gene lost 5 bases and the J gene lost 2 bases, with 15 bases spanning the gap. This CDR3 spans 15 amino acids. CDR3 in DNA: TGTGCCAGCAGTCGGGGTCGGGGGGCGAACTATGGCTACACCTTC. This sequence encodes CASSRGRGANYGYTF.

The V and J genes are TRBV4-2 and TRBJ1-2, with 7 bases fitting TRBD1. The ends lost 3 bases at V and 1 base at J; junction bases unmatched: 5. This CDR3 spans 15 amino acids. From germline, CDR1 is LGHNA and CDR2 YNFKEQ. CDR3 amino acids: CASSHPPGGNYGYTF. The CDR3 DNA reads TGTGCCAGCAGCCATCCACCAGGGGGTAACTATGGCTACACCTTC.

The V gene is TRBV7-9, the J gene TRBJ1-2; TRBD1 might be the D (5 bases). With 5 bases removed from V and 2 bases from J, the gap between germline ends came to 15 bases. Looked up from germline, CDR1 is SEHNR and CDR2 is FQNEAQ (reference sequence). The CDR3 loop spans 15 amino acids. The CDR3 region is CASSPPGAKNYGYTF. In DNA form, the CDR3 reads TGTGCCAGCAGCCCTCCTGGGGCGAAAAACTATGGCTACACCTTC.

The J gene is TRBJ2-7, the V gene TRBV7-6, with D tentatively TRBD2 (5 bases). Looked up from germline, CDR1 is SGHVS and CDR2 is FNYEAQ. The CDR3 spans 13 residues. Trimming removed 1 base at V and 6 bases at J, with 10 bases between. In DNA, the CDR3 is TGTGCCAGCAGCTTAGAACGGGGTCGCGAGCAGTACTTC. Its protein is CASSLERGREQYF.

The chain carries TRBV27 and TRBJ1-1; D might be TRBD1 (6 bases). The CDR3 has 13 amino acids. Germline loops: CDR1 MNHEY, CDR2 SMNVEV (reference sequence). Trimming took off 7 bases at V and 5 bases at J, with 14 bases between the two ends. For the CDR3, the DNA is TGTGCCAGCACTAACAGGGTAGGAACTGAAGCTTTCTTT. Translation: CASTNRVGTEAFF.

V usage is TRBV6-1 and J usage is TRBJ2-3; weak D call: TRBD1 (6 bases). V shed 1 base and J shed 2 bases, with 10 bases lying between them. CDR3 length: 15 amino acids. Per the germline V gene, CDR1 is MNHNS and CDR2 is SASEGT. CDR3: CASSEGTATTDTQYF. DNA of the CDR3: TGTGCCAGCAGTGAAGGGACAGCAACCACAGATACGCAGTATTTT.

This sequence joins TRBV12-5 and TRBJ2-1, with TRBD2 identical over 10 bases. The CDR3 length is 15 residues. The germline gives CDR1 LGHNT, CDR2 FRNRAP. V was clipped by 6 bases and J by 3 bases; unmatched bases: 5. In nucleotides, the CDR3 is TGTGCTAGTGGGGCAACTAGCGGGGACTACAATGAGCAGTTCTTC. It translates to CASGATSGDYNEQFF.

The chain is built from TRBV7-8 and TRBJ1-2, with unresolved D. Trimming took 8 bases from V and 4 from J, leaving 17 bases between them. CDR1 is SGHVS, CDR2 FQNEAQ, per germline. There are 14 residues in the CDR3. CDR3 sequence reads: CASGGRHDGYGYTF. The CDR3 region has the DNA TGTGCCAGCGGCGGCAGGCACGATGGCTATGGCTACACCTTC.

In this sample, this clonotype turned up a few times. The chain links TRBV7-8 to TRBJ2-5; 7 nucleotides align to TRBD2. This CDR3 is 16 amino acids long. Germline V CDR1 and CDR2: SGHVS, FQNEAQ. Losses at the gene ends were 0 bases for V and 5 bases for J; bases not matched to a gene: 9. The CDR3 loop reads CASSLALSGGWETQYF. The CDR3 DNA reads TGTGCCAGCAGCTTAGCGCTCTCCGGGGGGTGGGAGACCCAGTACTTC.

This clonotype was counted a few times. The chain links TRBV6-1 to TRBJ2-3; possibly TRBD2 for D (5 bases). This CDR3 comprises 13 residues. Germline assignment: CDR1 MNHNS and CDR2 SASEGT. V was trimmed by 6 bases and J by 4 bases, leaving 11 bases between them. The CDR3 DNA is TGTGCCAGCAGGAGGAGGTTTGCAGATACGCAGTATTTT. Encoded protein: CASRRRFADTQYF.

A single count supports this clonotype. The chain combines TRBV11-2 with TRBJ2-3; 7 bases align to TRBD2. There are 16 residues in the CDR3. Germline CDR1 and CDR2: SGHAT and FQNNGV. V shed 5 bases and J 0 bases; nucleotides not matched to a gene: 8. The CDR3 reads CASSPIAGSSTDTQYF. The DNA of the CDR3 is TGTGCCAGCAGCCCGATAGCGGGCTCGAGCACAGATACGCAGTATTTT.

This clonotype has at least ten counts. The chain joins TRBV7-8 to TRBJ1-5; D ambiguous. With 1 base removed from V and 4 bases from J, the gap between germline ends came to 8 bases. The CDR3 totals 14 residues. Per the germline V gene, CDR1 is SGHVS and CDR2 is FQNEAQ. CDR3 DNA: TGTGCCAGCAGCTTAGATACGGGGAATCAGCCCCAGCATTTT. Its protein product is CASSLDTGNQPQHF.

This clonotype was found a few times. The J gene is TRBJ2-3, the V gene TRBV19, with D maybe TRBD1 (6 bases). V lost 5 bases, J lost 7 bases, and 10 bases lay in between. Per the germline V gene, CDR1 is LNHDA and CDR2 is SQIVND (reference sequence). The CDR3 is made up of 12 amino acids. For the CDR3, the DNA is TGTGCCAGTAGTCCCGGACAGTATACGCAGTATTTT. The encoded protein is CASSPGQYTQYF.

The V call is TRBV20-1, the J call TRBJ2-7, with 15 bases identical to TRBD2. Trimming took 5 bases from V and 7 from J; bases not matched to a gene: 3. The CDR3 length is 13 residues. Germline V CDR1 and CDR2: DFQATT, SNEGSKA (reference sequence). The CDR3 loop reads CSAGTSGGLEQYF. CDR3 nucleotide sequence: TGCAGTGCTGGGACTAGCGGGGGGTTAGAGCAGTACTTC.

The chain employs TRBV5-6 and TRBJ1-1; no definite D call. Trimming took off 7 bases at V and 3 bases at J, with 7 bases between the two ends. Germline V gene lookup returns CDR1 SGHDT and CDR2 YYEEEE. The CDR3 runs to 11 residues. CDR3 nucleotide sequence: TGTGCCAGCGCTAAATACACTGAAGCTTTCTTT. Amino acid sequence: CASAKYTEAFF.

This chain connects TRBV6-1 to TRBJ1-2; maybe TRBD1 (5 bases). V gave up 6 bases and J gave up 3 bases, with 8 bases separating them. Germline values: CDR1 MNHNS, CDR2 SASEGT. The CDR3 runs to 12 residues. The CDR3 sequence: CASRATDYGYTF. As DNA, the CDR3 is TGTGCCAGCAGAGCGACAGACTATGGCTACACCTTC.

The chain is built from TRBV7-2 and TRBJ2-5, with D tentatively TRBD1 (6 bases). Per the germline V gene, CDR1 is SGHTA and CDR2 is FQGNSA. The CDR3 spans 12 residues. Trimming removed 7 bases at V and 6 bases at J, with 12 bases between. The CDR3 sequence: CASTHRAQTQYF. The CDR3 DNA sequence: TGTGCCAGCACCCACAGGGCTCAGACCCAGTACTTC. Full variable domain (outside the CDR3, taken from reference TRBV7-2 and TRBJ2-5): GAGVSQSPSNKVTEKGKDVELRCDPISGHTALYWYRQSLGQGLEFLIYFQGNSAPDKSGLPSDRFSAERTGGSVSTLTIQRTQQEDSAVYLCASTHRAQTQYFGPGTRLLVL.

This chain connects TRBV30 to TRBJ2-4, with unresolved D. V was cut by 0 bases and J by 8 bases, with 11 bases left in between. The germline V gene encodes CDR1 GTSNPN and CDR2 SVGIG (reference sequence). The CDR3 runs 13 residues. The CDR3 reads CAWSVKGTDIQYF. The CDR3 DNA reads as TGTGCCTGGAGTGTTAAGGGAACGGACATTCAGTACTTC.

This clonotype has only a few counts. The V and J genes are TRBV6-2 or TRBV6-3 and TRBJ1-1; D remains unclear. The CDR3 runs to 11 residues. V lost 10 bases, J lost 0 bases, and 6 bases lay in between. Germline V gene lookup returns CDR1 MNHEY and CDR2 SVGEGT. The DNA of the CDR3 is TGTGCCACGCTCATGAACACTGAAGCTTTCTTT. This codes for CATLMNTEAFF.

This clonotype appeared many times. J is TRBJ2-3 and V is TRBV7-2; tentatively, D is TRBD2 (6 bases). CDR3 length: 14 amino acids. Germline lookup yields CDR1 SGHTA and CDR2 FQGNSA. Trimming removed 4 bases from V and 2 bases from J, with 10 bases in between. The CDR3 sequence is CASSSGLHTDTQYF. The CDR3 nucleotides read TGTGCCAGCAGCTCAGGACTACACACAGATACGCAGTATTTT.

The chain uses TRBV27 and TRBJ1-3; 9 nucleotides align to TRBD1. Germline V gene data show CDR1 as MNHEY and CDR2 as SMNVEV (reference sequence). The CDR3 contains 15 residues. V trimming: 5 bases; J trimming: 10 bases; junction bases outside the gene matches: 12. CDR3 loop: CASSHGTGPGSTIYF. The CDR3 nucleotides read TGTGCCAGCAGTCACGGGACAGGGCCCGGGTCTACCATATATTTT.

This chain connects TRBV5-5 to TRBJ2-2; D could derive from TRBD1 or TRBD2 (6 bases each). Germline CDR1 and CDR2: SGHKS and YYEKEE (reference sequence). The CDR3 has 17 residues. Trimming removed 2 bases at V and 0 bases at J, with 14 bases between. For the CDR3, the DNA is TGTGCCAGCAGCTTTCGTCCCGGGGGCCCGAACACCGGGGAGCTGTTTTTT. Residues: CASSFRPGGPNTGELFF.

The J gene is TRBJ2-5, the V gene TRBV7-9, with D uncertain. V was trimmed by 5 bases and J by 7 bases, leaving 14 bases between them. The CDR3 covers 13 residues. CDR1 is SEHNR and CDR2 is FQNEAQ in the germline V gene (reference sequence). The CDR3 region is CASSMMGVGTQYF. CDR3 nucleotides: TGTGCCAGCAGCATGATGGGTGTTGGGACCCAGTACTTC.

This clonotype was counted between two and nine times. This rearrangement joins TRBV7-2 to TRBJ2-7; a weak D match, TRBD2 (7 bases). Trimming pared 5 bases from V and 3 bases from J, leaving 26 bases between. This CDR3 has 18 amino acids. Germline CDR1 and CDR2: SGHTA and FQGNSA. CDR3 in DNA: TGTGCCAGCAGCCCAAGGGGGAATGGGGGGGCCTACTTCTACGAGCAGTACTTC. Translated: CASSPRGNGGAYFYEQYF.

The table lists this clonotype with many counts. The chain joins TRBV7-2 to TRBJ2-7; D perhaps matches TRBD1 (6 bases). Trimming cost V 7 bases and J 1 base, with 17 bases left between them. Germline V gene sequence: CDR1 SGHTA, CDR2 FQGNSA. The CDR3 is made up of 15 amino acids. For the CDR3, the DNA is TGTGCCAGCACTCTCTACCGGGACAAATCCTACGAGCAGTACTTC. This translates into CASTLYRDKSYEQYF.